This entry is about one T cell receptor beta chain. Participant-given clinical history determined each cohort assignment. The study counted Cohort 3 donors as recovered given two negative PCRs, clearance, or symptom resolution. This sample was included in a study of blood T cell repertoires in COVID-19. Only in-frame clones appear in the TCRdb table, and some are missing; sequencing was by immunoSEQ multiplex PCR. The table records about 500,000 clones, around 90% of them present only once. The CDR3 has 14 amino acids. Germline loops: CDR1 PRHDT, CDR2 FYEKMQ (reference sequence). Trimming removed 2 bases at V and 6 bases at J, with 13 bases between.

The rearrangement uses TRBV13 and TRBJ1-1; weak D call: TRBD1 (6 bases). This receptor was taken from a woman aged 18-35 years who had recovered from COVID-19. The material sequenced was PBMCs or T cells enriched from blood (not recorded which). The CDR3 bases are TGTGCCAGCAGCTTACCAGGGGCGCGAGCTGAAGCTTTCTTT. Amino acids: CASSLPGARAEAFF.